The 20 T cell receptor beta chains below all came from one sample that was sequenced in a study of spatial heterogeneity in lung cancer. MiXCR, run by TCRdb on the 5' RACE reads, gives a single entry per CDR3 protein. The top ten clones hold roughly 44% of a sample with thousands of distinct CDR3 sequences, about 8.3% of them seen once. Time point denoted: sample taken at primary tumor resection. Sample: PBMCs, taken at surgery. The receptors derive from a male donor with early-stage non-small cell lung cancer.

This clonotype was counted ten times or more. V and J are TRBV6-1 and TRBJ2-3; D may correspond to TRBD1 or TRBD2 (6 bases each). The CDR3 is made up of 16 amino acids. CDR1 and CDR2 (germline): MNHNS, SASEGT. Trimming shortened V by 3 bases and J by 2 bases, and 15 bases separated the two germline ends. CDR3 amino acids: CASSEGASVSTDTQYF. The CDR3 nucleotides read TGTGCCAGCAGTGAGGGGGCTAGCGTATCCACAGATACGCAGTATTTT.

This clonotype was detected ten times or more. The chain joins TRBV20-1 to TRBJ1-1; perhaps TRBD1 as D (5 bases). From germline, CDR1 is DFQATT and CDR2 SNEGSKA (reference sequence). CDR3 length: 16 residues. V was pared by 0 bases and J by 4 bases, with 18 bases between. CDR3 sequence: CSARDGIQGSGTEAFF. CDR3 nucleotides: TGCAGTGCTAGAGACGGCATTCAGGGATCGGGCACTGAAGCTTTCTTT.

In this sample, this clonotype turned up many times. The chain links TRBV5-1 to TRBJ1-1, with TRBD1 matching 9 bases. Germline V gene data show CDR1 as SGHRS and CDR2 as YFSETQ. V gave up 4 bases and J gave up 4 bases; unmatched junction bases: 5. The CDR3 is 14 amino acids. Here the CDR3 DNA reads TGCGCCAGCAGCCTCGGGACAGGGAGCACTGAAGCTTTCTTT. As protein: CASSLGTGSTEAFF.

This clonotype was seen a handful of times. V usage is TRBV7-6 and J usage is TRBJ2-3, with D unresolved. Trimming removed 6 bases at V and 1 base at J, with 5 bases between. The CDR3 has 12 residues. Germline V gene data show CDR1 as SGHVS and CDR2 as FNYEAQ. Here the CDR3 reads CASSRGTDTQYF. CDR3 DNA sequence: TGTGCCAGCAGTCGGGGCACAGATACGCAGTATTTT.

In this sample, this clonotype is medium-sized. The V gene is TRBV2, the J gene TRBJ2-7, with TRBD2 matching 13 bases. Germline V gene lookup returns CDR1 SNHLY and CDR2 FYNNEI. The CDR3 contains 16 residues. V trimming: 5 bases; J trimming: 3 bases; junction bases outside the gene matches: 7. CDR3 DNA: TGTGCCAGCAGTCTGGGACTAGCGGGGACTGGCTACGAGCAGTACTTC. Translated: CASSLGLAGTGYEQYF.

Notes on this clonotype: This may arise from a read error, as a much more abundant clone is one base away. The chain employs TRBV6-2 or TRBV6-3 and TRBJ2-5; 7 bases match TRBD1. This CDR3 contains 13 residues. Per the germline V gene, CDR1 is MNHEY and CDR2 is SVGEGT. The CDR3 DNA follows: TGTGTCAGCAGAAGACAGGGTCGTGAGACCCAGTACTTC. Translating it yields CVSRRQGRETQYF.

This clonotype was counted many times. The V and J genes are TRBV20-1 and TRBJ1-2; the D gene is possibly TRBD1 (6 bases). Per germline, CDR1 DFQATT and CDR2 SNEGSKA (reference sequence). The CDR3 length is 14 residues. V dropped 0 bases and J dropped 6 bases, with 14 bases sitting between them. The CDR3 spells CSARDLGQNDGYTF. The CDR3 DNA reads as TGCAGTGCTAGAGATTTAGGACAGAATGATGGCTACACCTTC.

This clonotype has only a few counts. The chain combines TRBV28 with TRBJ2-7; 13 positions agree with TRBD2. The CDR3 length is 16 residues. The germline gives CDR1 MDHEN, CDR2 SYDVKM. V lost 1 base, J lost 6 bases, and 6 bases stayed unmatched. The CDR3 nucleotides read TGTGCCAGCAGTTTATCCGGACTAGCGGGAGCACCCGAGCAGTACGTC. This translates into CASSLSGLAGAPEQYV.

This clonotype occurred many times. The chain joins TRBV5-1 to TRBJ2-1; 7 bases agree with TRBD2. V shed 3 bases, J shed 9 bases, and the junction held 6 bases outside the gene matches. Germline lookup yields CDR1 SGHRS and CDR2 YFSETQ. This CDR3 contains 13 residues. In DNA form, the CDR3 reads TGCGCCAGCAGCTCGACTAGCATCGTTGAGCAGTTCTTC. This encodes CASSSTSIVEQFF.

This clonotype was counted ten times or more. The V and J genes are TRBV27 and TRBJ1-2; 7 bases match TRBD1. Germline V CDR1 and CDR2: MNHEY, SMNVEV (reference sequence). With 5 bases clipped from V and 1 base from J, the junction kept 7 bases outside the gene matches. The CDR3 length is 15 residues. The CDR3 nucleotides are TGTGCCAGCAGTCCCGTGACAGGGAATAACTATGGCTACACCTTC. As protein: CASSPVTGNNYGYTF.

This clonotype was picked up a small number of times. The rearrangement links TRBV30 to TRBJ2-3, with D possibly called TRBD1 or TRBD2 (5 bases each). The CDR3 loop spans 14 amino acids. The germline V gene has CDR1 GTSNPN and CDR2 SVGIG (reference sequence). V was trimmed by 5 bases and J by 2 bases, leaving 14 bases between them. The CDR3 loop is CAWAGTSHTDTQYF. The CDR3 nucleotides are TGTGCCTGGGCCGGGACCTCCCACACAGATACGCAGTATTTT.

This clonotype was counted at least ten times. This rearrangement joins TRBV7-2 to TRBJ2-5, with unresolved D. The CDR3 is 12 residues long. Between the trimmed V and J ends, which lost 5 bases and 4 bases, there was a span of 8 bases. Germline loops: CDR1 SGHTA, CDR2 FQGNSA. This CDR3 reads CASSPQLETQYF. The DNA for the CDR3 is TGTGCCAGCAGCCCCCAATTAGAGACCCAGTACTTC.

This clonotype was counted many times. This sequence joins TRBV6-2 or TRBV6-3 and TRBJ1-2; perhaps TRBD1 as D (6 bases). Trimming removed 1 base at V and 5 bases at J, with 11 bases between. Germline lookup yields CDR1 MNHEY and CDR2 SVGEGT. The CDR3 spans 14 residues. The CDR3 region is CASSYLGAGYGYTF. The CDR3 coding sequence is TGTGCCAGCAGTTACTTGGGGGCCGGATATGGCTACACCTTC.

This clonotype was seen ten or more times. V and J are TRBV7-8 and TRBJ2-7, with a tentative D call TRBD2 (6 bases). The CDR3 has 17 residues. Germline CDR1 reads SGHVS; CDR2 reads FQNEAQ. Trimming pared 1 base from V and 2 bases from J, leaving 18 bases between. CDR3 in DNA: TGTGCCAGCAGCTTAGGTTTCACCGGGAGCGCCACCTACGAGCAGTACTTC. Translating gives CASSLGFTGSATYEQYF.

This clonotype showed up many times. This sequence joins TRBV3-1 and TRBJ2-4, with D unresolved. The CDR3 spans 15 residues. Per germline, CDR1 LGHDT and CDR2 YNNKEL (reference sequence). Trimming stripped 6 bases from V and 2 bases from J, with 14 bases between. The CDR3 region is CASSPSWETKNIQYF. In DNA form, the CDR3 reads TGTGCCAGCAGTCCTTCTTGGGAAACCAAAAACATTCAGTACTTC.

This chain joins TRBV20-1 and TRBJ2-7, with 9 nucleotides matching TRBD1. Germline values: CDR1 DFQATT, CDR2 SNEGSKA (reference sequence). Trimming took 6 bases from V and 0 from J; bases not matched to a gene: 6. There are 14 residues in the CDR3. CDR3 region: CSAFGQGSSYEQYF. Written as DNA, the CDR3 is TGCAGTGCGTTCGGACAGGGGAGCTCCTACGAGCAGTACTTC.

This clonotype was found many times. The genes are TRBV5-5 and TRBJ1-2, with 8 bases that match TRBD1. The CDR3 length is 14 residues. CDR1 and CDR2 from the germline V gene are SGHKS and YYEKEE (reference sequence). The ends lost 4 bases at V and 8 bases at J; junction bases unmatched: 10. Here the CDR3 reads CASSPWQGAGGYTF. CDR3 nucleotides: TGTGCCAGCAGCCCCTGGCAGGGGGCAGGAGGCTACACCTTC.

This clonotype qualifies as medium-sized. The rearrangement joins TRBV3-1 to TRBJ2-5; 12 bases map to TRBD2. V was clipped by 5 bases and J by 3 bases; unmatched bases: 7. This CDR3 region has 16 residues. Germline CDR1 and CDR2: LGHDT and YNNKEL (reference sequence). CDR3 in amino acids: CASSSLLAGGKETQYF. In nucleotides, the CDR3 is TGTGCCAGCAGCTCTCTCCTAGCGGGAGGGAAAGAGACCCAGTACTTC.

In its sample, this clonotype was seen many times. The V and J genes are TRBV4-1 and TRBJ2-2; 7 bases match TRBD1. Trimming removed 3 bases from V and 1 base from J; junction bases left unmatched: 2. From germline, CDR1 is MGHRA and CDR2 YSYEKL. The CDR3 length is 15 residues. CDR3 in amino acids: CASSQGTVNTGELFF. In nucleotides, the CDR3 is TGCGCCAGCAGCCAGGGGACAGTGAACACCGGGGAGCTGTTTTTT.

The chain has TRBV6-2 or TRBV6-3 and TRBJ1-1; 8 nucleotides line up with TRBD1. The CDR3 loop spans 12 amino acids. Germline V gene lookup returns CDR1 MNHEY and CDR2 SVGEGT. V lost 4 bases and J lost 7; bases outside the gene matches: 2. In DNA, the CDR3 is TGTGCCAGCAGTTTGGACAGGGTTGAAGCTTTCTTT. Protein sequence: CASSLDRVEAFF.